The T cell receptor (beta chain) described here comes from a study of spatial heterogeneity in lung cancer. Findings and caveats of the study: Tumors with more nonsynonymous mutations had more expanded intratumoral alpha and beta TCRs.

The time point is: sample taken at primary tumor resection. TCRdb re-called the 5' RACE reads with MiXCR, one entry per CDR3 protein. The sample has around 13,000 distinct CDR3 sequences, more than 3.5% seen once; the top ten hold 8% to 9%. Trimming stripped 5 bases from V and 1 base from J, with 11 bases between. The CDR3 spans 13 residues. Germline CDR1 and CDR2: GTSNPN and SVGIG (reference sequence). This clonotype was recorded a few times. Its matching antigen is unknown. The TCR was taken from a male donor with early-stage non-small cell lung cancer. The source was lung tumor tissue, collected at surgery. The chain has TRBV30 and TRBJ1-1; D may be TRBD1 (6 bases). Here the CDR3 reads CAWGGHRNTEAFF. CDR3 DNA sequence: TGTGCCTGGGGGGGACACCGGAACACTGAAGCTTTCTTT.